The following is a T cell receptor (beta chain) sequence with its context. V lost 0 bases and J lost 5, with 16 bases in between. CDR1 and CDR2 (germline): LGHNA, YNFKEQ. CDR3 length: 16 residues. The data derive from a study of blood T cell repertoires in COVID-19. Per the authors' pipeline: Amplification of reference gene primers provided the estimated nucleated cell counts. Only in-frame clones appear in the TCRdb table, and some are missing; sequencing was by immunoSEQ multiplex PCR. V, J and clone size are those of that table, while D and trimming were read from the DNA. This sample has some 120,000 clones; 70% to 90% occur once, and the top ten carry 0.95% to 1.5%.

This clonotype was sampled from a woman aged 80 or older with acute or convalescent COVID-19. V usage is TRBV4-2 and J usage is TRBJ2-5; D possibly corresponds to TRBD2 (5 bases). The sample taken for sequencing was peripheral blood. This CDR3 is CASSQEGGLLQETQYF. The CDR3 coding sequence is TGTGCCAGCAGCCAAGAGGGTGGACTTCTTCAGGAGACCCAGTACTTC.